What follows describes a single T cell receptor beta chain. Antigen unknown. This entry belongs to a study of OX40 agonist ivuxolimab in advanced cancers. Across the study: From 23 to 79 years was the age range, with a mean of about 56 years, and approximately 84% were male. Overall study findings and caveats: Several nonresponders also turned out to have low normalized T-cell clonal expansion. The work left the antigen specificity of expanded peripheral T cells undetermined.

This CDR3 comprises 12 residues. The germline CDR1 and CDR2 sequences are SGHRS and YFSETQ. Trimming took off 2 bases at V and 7 bases at J, with 9 bases between the two ends. Some clones are missing from TCRdb's copy, which holds only in-frame ones; the method was immunoSEQ multiplex PCR. The repertoire includes some 80,000 clones, approximately 85% of them detected once, and 25% sits in the top ten. Sequencing used CD4+ or CD8+ T cells sorted from blood, obtained in a trial of the OX40 agonist ivuxolimab. The chain joins TRBV5-1 to TRBJ1-1; no clear D. This clonotype was obtained from an adult with an advanced solid tumor such as melanoma, head and neck, liver or kidney cancer. CDR3 bases: TGCGCCAGCAGCTTACCAGCCAATGAAGCTTTCTTT. Its translation: CASSLPANEAFF.